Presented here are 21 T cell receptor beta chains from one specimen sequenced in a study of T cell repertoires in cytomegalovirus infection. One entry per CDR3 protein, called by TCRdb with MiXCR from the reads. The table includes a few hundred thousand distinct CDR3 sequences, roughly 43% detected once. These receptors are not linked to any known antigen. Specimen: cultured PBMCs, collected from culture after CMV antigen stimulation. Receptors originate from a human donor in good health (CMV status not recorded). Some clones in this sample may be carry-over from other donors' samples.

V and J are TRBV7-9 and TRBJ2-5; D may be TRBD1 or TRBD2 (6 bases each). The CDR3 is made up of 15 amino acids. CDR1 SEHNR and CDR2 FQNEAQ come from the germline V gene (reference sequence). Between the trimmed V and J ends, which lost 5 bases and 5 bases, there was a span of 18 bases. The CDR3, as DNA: TGTGCCAGCAGCGGGATGGGGGGCGCGGGGGAGACCCAGTACTTC. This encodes CASSGMGGAGETQYF.

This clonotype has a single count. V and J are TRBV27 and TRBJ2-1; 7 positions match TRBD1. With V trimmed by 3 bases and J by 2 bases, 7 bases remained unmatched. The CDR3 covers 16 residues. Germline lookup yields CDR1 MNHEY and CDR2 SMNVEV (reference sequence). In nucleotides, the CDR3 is TGTGCCAGCAGTTTCCTCGGACAGGAGACCTACAATGAGCAGTTCTTC. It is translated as CASSFLGQETYNEQFF.

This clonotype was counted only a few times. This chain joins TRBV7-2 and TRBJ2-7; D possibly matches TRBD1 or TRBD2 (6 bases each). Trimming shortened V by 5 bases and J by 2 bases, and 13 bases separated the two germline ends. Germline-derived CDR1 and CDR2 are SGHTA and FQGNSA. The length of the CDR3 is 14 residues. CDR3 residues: CASSPEGHPYEQYF. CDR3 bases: TGTGCCAGCAGCCCGGAGGGACACCCCTACGAGCAGTACTTC.

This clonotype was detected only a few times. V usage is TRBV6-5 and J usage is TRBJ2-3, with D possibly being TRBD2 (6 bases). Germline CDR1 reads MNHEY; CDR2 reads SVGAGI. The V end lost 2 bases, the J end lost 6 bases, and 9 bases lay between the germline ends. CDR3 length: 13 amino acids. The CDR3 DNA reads TGTGCCAGCAGTTACGGCGGGGCGGATACGCAGTATTTT. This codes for CASSYGGADTQYF.

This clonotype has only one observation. CDR3 residues: CSAAQGSYNEQFF. The CDR3 nucleotides read TGCAGTGCCGCACAGGGCTCCTACAATGAGCAGTTCTTC. V is TRBV20-1 and J is TRBJ2-1; D possibly corresponds to TRBD1 (6 bases). In germline, CDR1 is DFQATT, CDR2 SNEGSKA (reference sequence). Trimming left V 6 bases short and J 0 bases short, with 9 bases between. The CDR3 covers 13 residues.

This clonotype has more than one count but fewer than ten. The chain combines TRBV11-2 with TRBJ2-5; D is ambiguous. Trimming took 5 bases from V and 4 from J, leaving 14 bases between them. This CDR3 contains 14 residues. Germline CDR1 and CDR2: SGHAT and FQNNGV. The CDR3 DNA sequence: TGTGCCAGCAGCACGGTCGGATTGGGAGAGACCCAGTACTTC. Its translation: CASSTVGLGETQYF.

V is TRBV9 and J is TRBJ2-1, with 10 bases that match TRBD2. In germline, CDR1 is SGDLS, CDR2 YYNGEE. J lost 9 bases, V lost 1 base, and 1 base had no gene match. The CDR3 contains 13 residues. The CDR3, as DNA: TGTGCCAGCAGCGTAATAGCGGGAGGTGAGCAGTTCTTC. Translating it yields CASSVIAGGEQFF.

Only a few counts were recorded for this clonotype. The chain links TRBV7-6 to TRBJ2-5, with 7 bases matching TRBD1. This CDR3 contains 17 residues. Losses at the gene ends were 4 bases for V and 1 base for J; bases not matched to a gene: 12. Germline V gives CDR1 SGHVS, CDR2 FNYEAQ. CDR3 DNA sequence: TGTGCCAGCAGCTCATACACTATTGGGACAGTCCAAGAGACCCAGTACTTC. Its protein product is CASSSYTIGTVQETQYF.

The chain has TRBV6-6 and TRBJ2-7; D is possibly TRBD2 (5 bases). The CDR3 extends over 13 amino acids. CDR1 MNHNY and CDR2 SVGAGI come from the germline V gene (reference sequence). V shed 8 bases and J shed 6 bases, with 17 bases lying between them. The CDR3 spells CASGRAQSREQYF. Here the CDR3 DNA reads TGTGCCAGCGGGAGAGCTCAGTCGCGCGAGCAGTACTTC.

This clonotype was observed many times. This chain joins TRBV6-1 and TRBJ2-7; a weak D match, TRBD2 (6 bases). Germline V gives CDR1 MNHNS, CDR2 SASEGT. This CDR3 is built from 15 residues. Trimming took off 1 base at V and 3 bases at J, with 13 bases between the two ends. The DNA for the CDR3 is TGTGCCAGCAGTGAAGTATCCGGGGGAGTCTACGAGCAGTACTTC. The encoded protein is CASSEVSGGVYEQYF.

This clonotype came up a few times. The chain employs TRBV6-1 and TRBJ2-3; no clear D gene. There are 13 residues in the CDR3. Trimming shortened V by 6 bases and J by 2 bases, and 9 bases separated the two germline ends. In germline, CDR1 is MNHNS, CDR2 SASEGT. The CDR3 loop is CASSLQDTDTQYF. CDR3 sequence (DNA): TGTGCCAGCAGCCTCCAAGACACAGATACGCAGTATTTT.

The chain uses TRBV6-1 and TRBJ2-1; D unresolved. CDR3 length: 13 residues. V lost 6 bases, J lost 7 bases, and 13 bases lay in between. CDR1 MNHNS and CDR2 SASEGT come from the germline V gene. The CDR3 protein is CASRPIVGNEQFF. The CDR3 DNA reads TGTGCCAGCAGACCCATAGTTGGGAATGAGCAGTTCTTC.

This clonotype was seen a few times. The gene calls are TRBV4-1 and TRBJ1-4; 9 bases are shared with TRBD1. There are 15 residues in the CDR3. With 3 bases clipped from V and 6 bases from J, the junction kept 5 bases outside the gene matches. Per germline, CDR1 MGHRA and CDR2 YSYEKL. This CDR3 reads CASSQTGTGYEKLFF. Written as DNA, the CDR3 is TGCGCCAGCAGCCAGACCGGGACAGGGTATGAAAAACTGTTTTTT.

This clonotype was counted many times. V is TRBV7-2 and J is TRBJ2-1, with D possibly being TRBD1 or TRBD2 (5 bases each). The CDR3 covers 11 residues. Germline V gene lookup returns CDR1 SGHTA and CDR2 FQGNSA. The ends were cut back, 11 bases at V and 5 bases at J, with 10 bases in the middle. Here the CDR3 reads CAVRENNEQFF. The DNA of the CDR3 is TGTGCCGTCAGGGAGAACAATGAGCAGTTCTTC.

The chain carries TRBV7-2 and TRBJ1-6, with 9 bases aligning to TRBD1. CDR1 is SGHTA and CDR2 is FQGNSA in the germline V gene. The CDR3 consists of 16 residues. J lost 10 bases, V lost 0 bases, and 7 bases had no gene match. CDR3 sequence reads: CASSLADGQGRSPLHF. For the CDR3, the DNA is TGTGCCAGCAGCTTAGCGGACGGACAGGGGAGATCACCCCTCCACTTT.

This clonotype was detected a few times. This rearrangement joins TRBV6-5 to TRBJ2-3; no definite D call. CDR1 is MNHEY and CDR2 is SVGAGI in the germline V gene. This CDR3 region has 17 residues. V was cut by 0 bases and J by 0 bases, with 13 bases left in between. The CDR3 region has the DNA TGTGCCAGCAGTTACTCGAGTAAAGGCCCTAGCACAGATACGCAGTATTTT. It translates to CASSYSSKGPSTDTQYF.

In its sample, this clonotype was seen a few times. The CDR3: CASRMDRGHYEQYF. The CDR3 DNA reads as TGTGCCAGCAGGATGGACAGGGGCCACTACGAGCAGTACTTC. The gene calls are TRBV12-3 or TRBV12-4 and TRBJ2-7, with 9 bases matching TRBD1. The CDR3 is 14 residues long. Trimming at V came to 6 bases and at J to 3 bases, leaving 6 bases not matched to a gene.

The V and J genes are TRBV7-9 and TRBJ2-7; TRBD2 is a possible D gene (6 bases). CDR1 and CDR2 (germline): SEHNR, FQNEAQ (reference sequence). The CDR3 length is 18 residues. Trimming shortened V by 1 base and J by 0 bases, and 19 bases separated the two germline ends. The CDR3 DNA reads TGTGCCAGCAGCTTAGACAATAGTGGCGGGGTGAGCTCCTACGAGCAGTACTTC. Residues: CASSLDNSGGVSSYEQYF.

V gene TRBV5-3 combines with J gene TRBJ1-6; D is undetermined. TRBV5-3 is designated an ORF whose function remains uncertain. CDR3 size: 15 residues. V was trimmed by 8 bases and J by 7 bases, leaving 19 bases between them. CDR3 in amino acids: CASSRAREPNSPLHF. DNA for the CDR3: TGTGCCAGCAGCCGTGCTCGGGAGCCAAATTCACCCCTCCACTTT.

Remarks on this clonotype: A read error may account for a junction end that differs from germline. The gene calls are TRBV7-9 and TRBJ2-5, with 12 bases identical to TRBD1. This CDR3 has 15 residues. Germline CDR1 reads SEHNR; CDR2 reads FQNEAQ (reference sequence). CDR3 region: CASSQGQGARRAPNF. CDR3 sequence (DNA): TGTGCCAGCAGCCAGGGACAGGGGGCGCGTCGGGCTCCCAACTTC.

The CDR3 nucleotides read TGTGCTAGTGGTTTGGTAGTTCAGCGGGAGGGCCCCCACGAGCAGTACTTC. Protein product: CASGLVVQREGPHEQYF. V and J are TRBV12-5 and TRBJ2-7, with 10 positions matching TRBD2. CDR1 is LGHNT, CDR2 FRNRAP, per germline. Trimming at V came to 0 bases and at J to 5 bases, leaving 10 bases not matched to a gene. There are 17 residues in the CDR3. Full variable domain (remainder filled in from reference TRBV12-5 and TRBJ2-7): DARVTQTPRHKVTEMGQEVTMRCQPILGHNTVFWYRQTMMQGLELLAYFRNRAPLDDSGMPKDRFSAEMPDATLATLKIQPSEPRDSAVYFCASGLVVQREGPHEQYFGPGTRLTVT.